This T cell receptor (beta chain) was recorded in a study of blood T cell repertoires in COVID-19. This clone was counted between two and nine times. The CDR3 extends over 14 amino acids. Trimming removed 4 bases from V and 1 base from J; junction bases left unmatched: 1. Germline CDR1 reads SEHNR; CDR2 reads FQNEAQ (reference sequence). Sequencing used immunoSEQ multiplex PCR; TCRdb keeps in-frame clones, though not all of them. Altogether about 130,000 clones are present, approximately 80% being singletons, with the ten largest covering approximately 11%. This clonotype originated in a man between 60 and 75 years old who had recovered from COVID-19. The chain employs TRBV7-9 and TRBJ1-5, with 7 bases lining up with TRBD1. Sequencing used peripheral blood. Written as DNA, the CDR3 is TGTGCCAGCAGCTCGGACAGGAGCAATCAGCCCCAGCATTTT. Amino acid sequence: CASSSDRSNQPQHF. Combining the CDR3 with reference TRBV7-9 and TRBJ1-5 gives the whole variable domain DTGVSQNPRHKITKRGQNVTFRCDPISEHNRLYWYRQTLGQGPEFLTYFQNEAQLEKSRLLSDRFSAERPKGSFSTLEIQRTEQGDSAMYLCASSSDRSNQPQHFGDGTRLSIL.